The TCR beta chain under discussion was sequenced for a study of OX40 agonist ivuxolimab in advanced cancers. For the study in its entirety: Ivuxolimab was a fully human IgG2 agonistic monoclonal antibody targeting the costimulatory receptor OX40 (CD134). Among the roughly 54 dose-escalation patients, some 20 had hepatocellular carcinoma, 15 melanoma, 9 renal cell carcinoma and 9 head and neck cancer. The point of sequencing TCRbeta in the periphery was to test whether ivuxolimab changed TCR sequence diversity and drove clonal T-cell expansion. A male proportion of 82.7% and a mean age of about 60 years, ranging from 23 to 79, were recorded for the dose-escalation cohort. Partial responses occurred in three dose-escalation patients: two with cutaneous melanoma and one with hepatocellular carcinoma. The paper reports the monotherapy dose-escalation portion (N of about 47 patients) of the phase I ivuxolimab trial. Intravenous ivuxolimab was administered to patients every 2 weeks at six dose levels: 0.01, 0.1, 0.3, 1.5, 3 and 10 mg/kg. Patients were allowed to have had prior anti-PD-1, anti-PD-L1 or anti-CTLA-4 therapy, and 30% to 40% of the dose-escalation patients had previously received checkpoint inhibitors.

Concerning this clone itself: Its antigen target is currently unknown. Base quality data are lacking; no much larger clone is found one base away.

To sequence the TCRbeta CDR3 region, genomic DNA was isolated from the sorted cells. The immunoSEQ Assay was used for sequencing of TCRbeta CDR3 regions. The clones in this table, taken by TCRdb from immuneACCESS, are in-frame only. Not every clone is retained; where verified, under half of the shortfall comes from an unresolved V gene, and the cause of the rest is unknown. The sample profile shows 30,000 to 40,000 clones; about four fifths of them were found once. The ten largest clones take up 15% to 20% of the sample. Patients with a history of autoimmune disease or receiving systemic immunosuppression were excluded from the trial. In every dose cohort, peripheral blood was drawn for TCR sequencing at baseline, cycle 4 day 1, and cycle 7 day 1. Samples were obtained from an open-label, multicenter, first-in-human phase I dose-escalation trial of ivuxolimab. Adults with locally advanced or metastatic head and neck squamous cell, hepatocellular, melanoma or renal cell carcinoma were enrolled in the trial. Before TCR sequencing, CD4+ T cells and CD8+ T cells from peripheral blood were sorted into separate populations.

The germline ends are 19 bases apart after V is trimmed by 5 bases and J by 5 bases. The CDR3 covers 17 residues, taking in both the cysteine and the phenylalanine. Only the CDR3 part of the read is kept: 51 bases, read in frame from the first base. CDR1 SSHAT and CDR2 FNYEAQ were looked up in the germline V gene (reference sequence). The full study reports these points: Low levels of normalized T-cell clonal expansion were also shown by some nonresponding patients. At doses of 0.1 to 3.0 mg/kg, clonal expansion of both CD4+ and CD8+ blood T cells was observed from baseline to week 6. After ivuxolimab, more expanded clones were found on average in CD8+ T cells than in CD4+ T cells. Which antigens the clonally expanded peripheral T cells were specific for was not determined. In the 0.1-3.0 mg/kg groups, partial responders were among the patients with the lowest normalized peripheral clonal expansion, particularly in CD8+ T cells.

The rearranged chain carries TRBV7-7 and TRBJ2-6, with the D segment identity uncertain. The sequence was obtained from an adult with an advanced solid tumor such as melanoma, head and neck, liver or kidney cancer. The input for sequencing was CD4+ or CD8+ T cells sorted from blood, taken in a trial of the OX40 agonist ivuxolimab. The CDR3 reads CASSVDPPQSRANVLTF. The DNA reads as follows: TGTGCCAGCAGCGTCGACCCGCCACAAAGTCGGGCCAACGTCCTGACTTTC.